One and the same sample provided the 12 T cell receptor beta chains below, sequenced in a study of molecular identifiers for immune sequencing clone quantification. TCRdb called the PCR reads again in MiXCR, with one record for every CDR3 protein. The repertoire has over 300,000 distinct CDR3 sequences, roughly 24% of them found once; the top ten carry approximately 0.74%. Sequencing used naive CD8+ T cells from blood, with Jurkat cell RNA spiked in. This sample's subset: FACS-sorted CD8+CD4-CCR7+CD45RA+ naive T cells. The receptors were gathered from a human donor in good health. Some libraries in this study had Jurkat cell RNA spiked in.

This clonotype has more than one count but fewer than ten. This sequence joins TRBV20-1 and TRBJ2-7, with D tentatively TRBD2 (6 bases). The CDR3 runs to 13 residues. From germline, CDR1 is DFQATT and CDR2 SNEGSKA (reference sequence). The V and J ends lost 3 bases and 4 bases respectively, with 13 bases between them. The CDR3 DNA is TGCAGTGCTAGCGGGGACTTCCCTTACGAGCAGTACTTC. Protein: CSASGDFPYEQYF.

This clonotype was seen only a few times. The rearrangement joins TRBV6-5 to TRBJ2-3; a weak D match, TRBD1 (5 bases). CDR1 and CDR2 (germline): MNHEY, SVGAGI. The length of the CDR3 is 15 residues. Trimming cost V 0 bases and J 6 bases, with 13 bases left between them. The CDR3 coding sequence is TGTGCCAGCAGTTACTCGTCAGGTTCAGGGGATACGCAGTATTTT. Translation: CASSYSSGSGDTQYF.

The chain employs TRBV6-5 and TRBJ1-5; D not resolved. The germline V and J ends were trimmed by 11 bases and 3 bases, with 8 bases remaining between them. The CDR3 is made up of 11 amino acids. CDR1 MNHEY and CDR2 SVGAGI come from the germline V gene. For the CDR3, the DNA is TGTGCCCGCGGCTACAATCAGCCCCAGCATTTT. Its protein is CARGYNQPQHF.

This clonotype was found a few times. With a much larger clone just one base away, this may be a read error. V and J are TRBV7-2 and TRBJ2-3; D unresolved. CDR3 length equals 13 residues. Germline V CDR1 and CDR2: SGHTA, FQGNSA. The CDR3 spells CASSSLSTDTRYF. The CDR3 DNA sequence: TGTGCCAGCAGCTCGCTCAGCACAGATACGCGGTATTTT. Full variable domain (remainder filled in from reference TRBV7-2 and TRBJ2-3): GAGVSQSPSNKVTEKGKDVELRCDPISGHTALYWYRQSLGQGLEFLIYFQGNSAPDKSGLPSDRFSAERTGGSVSTLTIQRTQQEDSAVYLCASSSLSTDTRYFGPGTRLTVL.

The table lists this clonotype with a few counts. V usage is TRBV15 and J usage is TRBJ1-1; D might be TRBD1 (6 bases). From germline, CDR1 is LNHNV and CDR2 YYDKDF (reference sequence). The CDR3 is made up of 15 amino acids. The V end was cut by 8 bases, the J end by 3 bases, with 19 bases between. CDR3 residues: CATRGASRRDTEAFF. The CDR3 DNA sequence: TGTGCCACCCGGGGGGCGTCGAGACGCGACACTGAAGCTTTCTTT.

In regard to this clonotype: A junction boundary mismatches the germline segment, possibly from a read error. This chain links TRBV5-6 with TRBJ1-1; 8 nucleotides align to TRBD1. The CDR3 has 13 amino acids. The germline V gene has CDR1 SGHDT and CDR2 YYEEEE. This CDR3 is CTSSSLLDRVAFF. CDR3 sequence (DNA): TGTACCAGCAGCTCCCTGCTGGACAGGGTCGCTTTCTTT.

CDR3 amino acids: CASSFRLAGEIPSTDTQYF. Here the CDR3 DNA reads TGTGCCAGCAGTTTTCGACTAGCGGGAGAGATTCCTAGCACAGATACGCAGTATTTT. V gene TRBV28 combines with J gene TRBJ2-3; 12 bases line up with TRBD2. Germline V gene data show CDR1 as MDHEN and CDR2 as SYDVKM. J gave up 0 bases and V 3 bases, and 10 bases lay outside the gene matches. This CDR3 region has 19 residues.

In its sample, this clonotype was seen a few times. This chain links TRBV7-9 with TRBJ1-1, with D perhaps matching TRBD1 (6 bases). CDR1 and CDR2 from the germline V gene are SEHNR and FQNEAQ (reference sequence). The CDR3 contains 15 residues. Trimming cost V 2 bases and J 2 bases, with 12 bases left between them. In DNA form, the CDR3 reads TGTGCCAGCAGCTTACAGGTCAGGGGAAACACTGAAGCTTTCTTT. Translating it yields CASSLQVRGNTEAFF.

As for this clonotype: This sequence may be a read error, since a much larger clone differs from it by one base. This chain's CDR3 is CASSQDKAGYGNTF. The CDR3 DNA sequence: TGTGCCAGCAGCCAAGATAAAGCGGGGTATGGCAACACCTTC. This chain uses TRBV3-1 with TRBJ1-2; D gene ambiguous. The CDR3 loop spans 14 amino acids. Germline CDR1 reads LGHDT; CDR2 reads YNNKEL (reference sequence).

This clonotype was counted at least ten times. The chain links TRBV9 to TRBJ2-7; no clear D. The germline V gene encodes CDR1 SGDLS and CDR2 YYNGEE. Trimming took 0 bases from V and 1 from J, leaving 8 bases between them. This CDR3 is 14 amino acids long. The CDR3 here is CASSVVPDSYEQYF. The CDR3 DNA is TGTGCCAGCAGCGTAGTCCCGGATTCCTACGAGCAGTACTTC.

Only a few counts were recorded for this clonotype. This rearrangement joins TRBV28 to TRBJ2-5; the D is unclear. The V and J ends lost 5 bases and 0 bases respectively, with 10 bases between them. CDR3 length: 14 amino acids. Germline loops: CDR1 MDHEN, CDR2 SYDVKM. CDR3 amino acids: CASSRLAYQETQYF. The CDR3 region has the DNA TGTGCCAGCAGTCGATTGGCTTACCAAGAGACCCAGTACTTC.

This clonotype was detected a few times. At one end, the junction sequence differs from germline, possibly due to a read error. The genes are TRBV7-8 and TRBJ2-3; 12 nucleotides match TRBD2. The CDR3 runs 15 residues. Germline CDR1 and CDR2: SGHVS and FQNEAQ. The CDR3 DNA sequence: TGTGCCAGCAGCCTAGCGGGGGGGGCCTTCGATACGCAGTATTTT. Protein: CASSLAGGAFDTQYF.